This is a list of T cell receptor beta chains from one sample in a study of T-cell memory formation after mild COVID-19. TCRdb re-analysed the 5' RACE reads in MiXCR, keeping a single row per CDR3 protein. The data contain roughly 350,000 distinct CDR3 sequences, under 25% of them singletons. Sample: PBMCs or a T cell subset sorted from them (not recorded which). The receptors stem from an adult woman who had mild COVID-19 (a few samples of this study predate the infection). Cell type and time point are not known. Each CDR3 is given with its conserved first and last residue. The order of the fields is J gene, clone size, V gene, CDR3 length, D gene, CDR3 DNA, CDR3 protein. D genes are given only for firm matches. Not all rows give a size; the values are once, few, many and, for expanded clones, a class.

j_gene: TRBJ2-1
abundance: -
v_gene: TRBV7-6
len: 16
d_gene: TRBD2
CDR3nt: TGTGCCAGCAGCCGACTAGCGGGAGAGCGCTACAATGAGCAGTTCTTC
CDR3aa: CASSRLAGERYNEQFF

j_gene: TRBJ2-1
abundance: few
v_gene: TRBV25-1
len: 14
d_gene: TRBD2
CDR3nt: TGTGCCAGCGCAGCGGGAGTCGTCTACAATGAGCAGTTCTTC
CDR3aa: CASAAGVVYNEQFF

j_gene: TRBJ2-5
abundance: few
v_gene: TRBV7-2
len: 13
d_gene: -
CDR3nt: TGTGCCAGCTCTATTTGGGATCAAGAGACCCAGTACTTC
CDR3aa: CASSIWDQETQYF

j_gene: TRBJ1-1
abundance: -
v_gene: TRBV5-6
len: 15
d_gene: -
CDR3nt: TGTGCCAGCAGCTTGGGGCGAGAGGGTGGCACTGAAGCTTTCTTT
CDR3aa: CASSLGREGGTEAFF

j_gene: TRBJ1-2
abundance: -
v_gene: TRBV12-3/TRBV12-4
len: 15
d_gene: TRBD1
CDR3nt: TGTGCCAGCAGCCACGTCGGACAGGGAGGCTATGGCTACACCTTC
CDR3aa: CASSHVGQGGYGYTF

j_gene: TRBJ1-4
abundance: -
v_gene: TRBV6-6
len: 14
d_gene: -
CDR3nt: TGTGCCAGCAGTTCCACCCTTACAGTGGGAAAACTGTTTTTT
CDR3aa: CASSSTLTVGKLFF

j_gene: TRBJ1-5
abundance: -
v_gene: TRBV4-1
len: 18
d_gene: -
CDR3nt: TGCGCCAGCAGCCAAGCCTCCTGGGGGACCCGTCGTAATCAGCCCCAGCATTTT
CDR3aa: CASSQASWGTRRNQPQHF

j_gene: TRBJ2-5
abundance: -
v_gene: TRBV7-2
len: 15
d_gene: TRBD2
CDR3nt: TGTGCCAGCAGCTTAGTTCAGCGGGATTCGGAGACCCAGTACTTC
CDR3aa: CASSLVQRDSETQYF

j_gene: TRBJ2-2
abundance: -
v_gene: TRBV3-1
len: 15
d_gene: -
CDR3nt: TGTGCCAGCAGCCAATCCAGGGGCGGAACCGGGGAGCTGTTTTTT
CDR3aa: CASSQSRGGTGELFF

j_gene: TRBJ1-1
abundance: -
v_gene: TRBV4-2
len: 16
d_gene: -
CDR3nt: TGTGCCAGCAGCCAAGCCCCAACAGGGATGAACACTGAAGCTTTCTTT
CDR3aa: CASSQAPTGMNTEAFF

j_gene: TRBJ2-1
abundance: few
v_gene: TRBV18
len: 15
d_gene: -
CDR3nt: TGTGCCAGCTCACCAAAGAATATAGATTACAATGAGCAGTTCTTC
CDR3aa: CASSPKNIDYNEQFF

j_gene: TRBJ2-7
abundance: many
v_gene: TRBV6-6
len: 13
d_gene: -
CDR3nt: TGTGCCAGCAGTTACCAGGGTTCCTACGAGCAGTACTTC
CDR3aa: CASSYQGSYEQYF

j_gene: TRBJ2-1
abundance: -
v_gene: TRBV7-6
len: 19
d_gene: TRBD2
CDR3nt: TGTGCCAGCAGCTTAGCGGGACTAGCGGGAGTCCCTCTCTACAATGAGCAGTTCTTC
CDR3aa: CASSLAGLAGVPLYNEQFF

j_gene: TRBJ2-1
abundance: -
v_gene: TRBV29-1
len: 15
d_gene: TRBD1
CDR3nt: TGCAGCGTTGAAGACGGCCAGGGGGTGTACAATGAGCAGTTCTTC
CDR3aa: CSVEDGQGVYNEQFF

j_gene: TRBJ1-1
abundance: few
v_gene: TRBV5-1
len: 15
d_gene: TRBD1
CDR3nt: TGCGCCAGCAGCTTGGCTGGGACAGGGTCTGTTGTAGCTTTCTTT
CDR3aa: CASSLAGTGSVVAFF

j_gene: TRBJ2-1
abundance: few
v_gene: TRBV18
len: 14
d_gene: -
CDR3nt: TGTGCCAGCTCGACAGATAGCTCCTACAATGAGCAGTTCTTC
CDR3aa: CASSTDSSYNEQFF

j_gene: TRBJ1-5
abundance: few
v_gene: TRBV20-1
len: 16
d_gene: -
CDR3nt: TGCAGTGCTAGACCTAATGGGCAGGGCGACAATCAGCCCCAGCATTTT
CDR3aa: CSARPNGQGDNQPQHF

j_gene: TRBJ2-1
abundance: few
v_gene: TRBV10-3
len: 14
d_gene: -
CDR3nt: TGTGCCATCAGGGACCCCCCAAATGAGGATGAGCAGTTCTTC
CDR3aa: CAIRDPPNEDEQFF

j_gene: TRBJ1-1
abundance: -
v_gene: TRBV29-1
len: 14
d_gene: -
CDR3nt: TGCAGCGTTGAAAGTCGAGTTGGAGACACTGAAGCTTTCTTT
CDR3aa: CSVESRVGDTEAFF

j_gene: TRBJ2-7
abundance: -
v_gene: TRBV24-1
len: 14
d_gene: TRBD1
CDR3nt: TGTGCCACCAGTGATACAGGGGCCCCCTACGAGCAGTACTTC
CDR3aa: CATSDTGAPYEQYF

j_gene: TRBJ2-3
abundance: -
v_gene: TRBV7-3
len: 14
d_gene: -
CDR3nt: TGTGCCAGCAGCCTCCTGGACCGCACAGATACGCAGTATTTT
CDR3aa: CASSLLDRTDTQYF

j_gene: TRBJ2-7
abundance: many
v_gene: TRBV9
len: 13
d_gene: -
CDR3nt: TGTGCCAGCAGCGGAGGGACGGTTGGTGAGCAGTACTTC
CDR3aa: CASSGGTVGEQYF

j_gene: TRBJ1-1
abundance: -
v_gene: TRBV20-1
len: 14
d_gene: TRBD1
CDR3nt: TGCAGTGCTAGAGAAACGGACAGGCACACTGAAGCTTTCTTT
CDR3aa: CSARETDRHTEAFF

j_gene: TRBJ1-2
abundance: -
v_gene: TRBV7-9
len: 15
d_gene: -
CDR3nt: TGTGCCAGCAGCTTAGCGCCCGTTGGTTCCTATGGCTACACCTTC
CDR3aa: CASSLAPVGSYGYTF

j_gene: TRBJ2-7
abundance: many
v_gene: TRBV7-8
len: 13
d_gene: -
CDR3nt: TGTGCCAGCAGCTTAGGGGAGGTATACGAGCAGTACTTC
CDR3aa: CASSLGEVYEQYF

j_gene: TRBJ2-7
abundance: few
v_gene: TRBV7-9
len: 12
d_gene: -
CDR3nt: TGTGCCAGCAGCTTAGGGCGAGACGAGCAGTACTTC
CDR3aa: CASSLGRDEQYF

j_gene: TRBJ1-6
abundance: -
v_gene: TRBV18
len: 18
d_gene: -
CDR3nt: TGTGCCAGCTCACCCCTCGTAGACTCCAGCTCCTATAATTCACCCCTCCACTTT
CDR3aa: CASSPLVDSSSYNSPLHF

j_gene: TRBJ1-4
abundance: -
v_gene: TRBV6-5
len: 11
d_gene: TRBD1
CDR3nt: TGTGCCAGCAGCCAACAGGGGAAACTGTTTTTT
CDR3aa: CASSQQGKLFF

j_gene: TRBJ2-1
abundance: -
v_gene: TRBV28
len: 13
d_gene: -
CDR3nt: TGTGCCAGCAGTTTCAGGCGGTACAATGAGCAGTTCTTC
CDR3aa: CASSFRRYNEQFF

j_gene: TRBJ1-1
abundance: -
v_gene: TRBV12-3/TRBV12-4
len: 14
d_gene: -
CDR3nt: TGTGCCAGCAGTTTCAGGGGAGGCAGCACTGAAGCTTTCTTT
CDR3aa: CASSFRGGSTEAFF

j_gene: TRBJ1-6
abundance: -
v_gene: TRBV18
len: 15
d_gene: TRBD1
CDR3nt: TGTGCCAGCCATGGACAGGGGATCTATAATTCACCCCTCCACTTT
CDR3aa: CASHGQGIYNSPLHF